A selection of T cell receptor beta chains follows, all from one sample in a study of blood T cell repertoires in COVID-19. The repertoire was sequenced with immunoSEQ multiplex PCR; TCRdb's copy has only in-frame clones and lacks some. Of about 160,000 clones detected, more than 75% appear once; the ten largest clones hold about 5.6%. Sequencing input: peripheral blood. These receptors were taken from a woman aged 50 to 65 with COVID-19, enrolled during active disease. Each CDR3 is given with its conserved first and last residue. D genes are given only for firm matches. The listing skips clone size in some rows; elsewhere it reads once, few, many or a size class.

>TRBD1|TRBJ2-4|few|TRBV2
CASSEDRALAKNIQYF
TGTGCCAGCAGTGAGGACAGGGCACTAGCCAAAAACATTCAGTACTTC
>.|TRBJ1-5|.|TRBV7-8
CASSLGDGYSNQPQHF
TGTGCCAGCAGCTTAGGCGACGGGTATAGCAATCAGCCCCAGCATTTT
>TRBD1|TRBJ1-1|.|TRBV10-3
CAIADRGAMNTEAFF
TGTGCCATCGCGGACAGGGGGGCCATGAACACTGAAGCTTTCTTT
>TRBD1|TRBJ1-5|.|TRBV30
CAWSSTGARPQHF
TGTGCCTGGAGCTCAACAGGGGCTCGGCCCCAGCATTTT
>TRBD1|TRBJ1-4|.|TRBV28
CASQTSGQGSEKLFF
TGTGCCAGCCAAACCTCGGGACAGGGAAGTGAAAAACTGTTTTTT
>TRBD2|TRBJ2-1|.|TRBV4-3
CASSQSGSSYNEQFF
TGCGCCAGCAGCCAAAGCGGGAGCTCCTACAATGAGCAGTTCTTC
>TRBD2|TRBJ2-7|few|TRBV4-1
CASSPSGGTREQYF
TGCGCCAGCAGCCCTAGCGGGGGGACTCGGGAGCAGTACTTC
>.|TRBJ1-2|.|TRBV12-5
CASGSGYGYTF
TGTGCTAGTGGTTCGGGCTATGGCTACACCTTC
>TRBD2|TRBJ2-3|.|TRBV5-1
CASSLATSGVVWDTQYF
TGCGCCAGCAGCTTGGCCACTAGCGGGGTAGTCTGGGATACGCAGTATTTT
>TRBD2|TRBJ2-1|.|TRBV7-6
CASSLALALAGGVEQFF
TGTGCCAGCAGCTTAGCGCTGGCTCTAGCGGGGGGGGTTGAGCAGTTCTTC
>.|TRBJ2-5|.|TRBV11-3
CASSFSAVQETQYF
TGTGCCAGCAGCTTTAGCGCAGTTCAAGAGACCCAGTACTTC
>.|TRBJ1-3|.|TRBV7-9
CASSLDRVGNTIYF
TGTGCCAGCAGCTTAGACAGGGTCGGAAACACCATATATTTT
>.|TRBJ1-2|.|TRBV5-4
CASSFGSYGYTF
TGTGCCAGCAGCTTCGGGTCCTATGGCTACACCTTC
>.|TRBJ2-5|.|TRBV7-2
CASSLNSGQETQYF
TGTGCCAGCAGCTTGAATAGCGGCCAAGAGACCCAGTACTTC
>TRBD1|TRBJ1-2|once|TRBV5-4
CASSLAGQGLGGYTF
TGTGCCAGCAGCTTGGCGGGACAGGGTCTAGGAGGCTACACCTTC
>TRBD1|TRBJ1-4|.|TRBV6-2/TRBV6-3
CASSYLFQGAGTNEKLFF
TGTGCCAGCAGTTACCTCTTCCAGGGGGCGGGCACTAATGAAAAACTGTTTTTT
>TRBD1|TRBJ1-4|.|TRBV11-2
CASSTGTGVEKLFF
TGTGCCAGCAGCACCGGGACAGGGGTCGAAAAACTGTTTTTT
>.|TRBJ1-5|.|TRBV4-2
CASSQEDSGGQPQHF
TGTGCCAGCAGCCAAGAAGATTCCGGGGGACAGCCCCAGCATTTT
>TRBD2|TRBJ2-1|.|TRBV19
CASSISSVASGDGYEQFF
TGTGCCAGTAGTATTAGTAGTGTGGCTAGCGGGGATGGATATGAGCAGTTCTTC
>TRBD1|TRBJ2-2|.|TRBV6-2/TRBV6-3
CASSYTGQILFAGELFF
TGTGCCAGCAGTTACACGGGACAGATCCTCTTTGCCGGGGAGCTGTTTTTT
>.|TRBJ1-1|.|TRBV7-9
CASSPLALNTEAFF
TGTGCCAGCAGCCCCCTAGCGTTGAACACTGAAGCTTTCTTT
>TRBD2|TRBJ2-7|.|TRBV24-1
CATSDGEGYEQYF
TGTGCCACCAGTGATGGGGAGGGATACGAGCAGTACTTC
>TRBD2|TRBJ2-3|once|TRBV7-8
CASSGGGGIRADTQYF
TGTGCCAGCAGCGGGGGGGGAGGGATCAGGGCAGATACGCAGTATTTT
>TRBD1|TRBJ1-2|.|TRBV7-3
CASSDTGTGGGGYTF
TGTGCCAGCAGCGACACCGGGACAGGGGGCGGGGGCTACACCTTC
>TRBD1|TRBJ2-7|.|TRBV18
CASSPGQGISYEQYF
TGTGCCAGCTCACCAGGACAGGGTATCTCCTACGAGCAGTACTTC
>.|TRBJ1-3|.|TRBV7-8
CASSPNRDAGNTIYF
TGTGCCAGCAGCCCAAACAGGGATGCTGGAAACACCATATATTTT
>TRBD1|TRBJ1-2|.|TRBV27
CASSRSTTGHGYTF
TGTGCCAGCAGCCGATCTACGACAGGGCATGGCTACACCTTC
>TRBD1|TRBJ1-6|.|TRBV6-5
CASSLPGQGDSPLHF
TGTGCCAGCAGCTTGCCGGGACAGGGTGATTCACCCCTCCACTTT
>.|TRBJ2-3|.|TRBV4-2
CASSQDRAGISDTQYF
TGTGCCAGCAGCCAAGATCGGGCAGGGATATCAGATACGCAGTATTTT
>.|TRBJ2-3|.|TRBV4-2
CASSTPGLGTQYF
TGTGCCAGCAGCACCCCCGGCCTAGGCACGCAGTATTTT
>.|TRBJ1-3|.|TRBV11-2
CASSFLGGSSGNTIYF
TGTGCCAGCAGCTTCCTTGGGGGGAGCTCTGGAAACACCATATATTTT
>.|TRBJ2-1|.|TRBV19
CASTGGPNEQFF
TGTGCCAGTACGGGGGGCCCAAATGAGCAGTTCTTC
>.|TRBJ2-6|once|TRBV9
CASSAHRASGANVLTF
TGTGCCAGCAGCGCCCACAGGGCCTCTGGGGCCAACGTCCTGACTTTC
>TRBD2|TRBJ2-1|few|TRBV18
CASSPPGSGGLYEQFF
TGTGCCAGCTCACCACCGGGAAGCGGGGGGCTATATGAGCAGTTCTTC
>.|TRBJ2-1|few|TRBV3-1/TRBV3-2
CASSQAPGRTYNEQFF
TGTGCCAGCAGCCAAGCGCCAGGGCGGACCTACAATGAGCAGTTCTTC
>.|TRBJ2-3|.|TRBV15
CATSRARQRTDTQYF
TGTGCCACCAGCAGAGCTCGACAGCGCACAGATACGCAGTATTTT
>TRBD1|TRBJ1-2|.|TRBV9
CASSGGTVGGGYTF
TGTGCCAGCAGCGGAGGGACAGTTGGTGGCGGCTACACCTTC
>TRBD2|TRBJ2-3|.|TRBV2
CASRDWTSGGIDTQYF
TGTGCCAGCAGAGATTGGACTAGCGGGGGTATAGATACGCAGTATTTT
>.|TRBJ1-1|.|TRBV6-6
CASSFPELDTEAFF
TGTGCCAGCAGCTTTCCTGAATTAGACACTGAAGCTTTCTTT
>.|TRBJ2-1|once|TRBV9
CASSVAPGAPYNEQFF
TGTGCCAGCAGCGTAGCCCCAGGGGCCCCTTACAATGAGCAGTTCTTC
>TRBD2|TRBJ2-2|.|TRBV6-5
CASSFAGAGELFF
TGTGCCAGCAGTTTCGCGGGGGCCGGGGAGCTGTTTTTT
>TRBD1|TRBJ1-2|.|TRBV4-1
CASSQPGQGRRNGYTF
TGCGCCAGCAGCCAACCCGGACAGGGAAGGAGAAATGGCTACACCTTC
>TRBD1|TRBJ2-7|.|TRBV18
CASSLPGQGNYEQYF
TGTGCCAGCTCGCTCCCGGGACAGGGAAACTACGAGCAGTACTTC
>.|TRBJ2-3|once|TRBV11-3
CASSLGWPSTDTQYF
TGTGCCAGCAGCTTAGGCTGGCCTAGCACAGATACGCAGTATTTT
>TRBD2|TRBJ2-1|.|TRBV3-1/TRBV3-2
CASSQALAGGGMAFF
TGTGCCAGCAGCCAAGCATTAGCGGGGGGGGGAATGGCGTTCTTC
>.|TRBJ2-7|.|TRBV7-8
CASSRGTGVHEQYF
TGTGCCAGCAGCCGAGGCACCGGGGTCCACGAGCAGTACTTC
>.|TRBJ2-5|.|TRBV19
CASSIGWQAIPQETQYF
TGTGCCAGTAGTATTGGGTGGCAGGCCATCCCCCAAGAGACCCAGTACTTC
>TRBD1|TRBJ2-3|.|TRBV20-1
CSASKGAVTDTQYF
TGCAGTGCTAGTAAGGGGGCCGTCACAGATACGCAGTATTTT
>.|TRBJ1-5|.|TRBV27
CASSSYDRGQPQHF
TGTGCCAGCAGCTCCTACGACCGGGGACAGCCCCAGCATTTT
>TRBD1|TRBJ1-3|.|TRBV11-2
CASSSIRDRGNTIYF
TGTGCCAGCAGCTCGATCCGGGACAGGGGAAACACCATATATTTT
>.|TRBJ2-7|.|TRBV4-2
CASSPGRDYEQYF
TGTGCCAGCAGCCCAGGTCGGGATTACGAGCAGTACTTC
>.|TRBJ1-3|.|TRBV10-1
CASSESPSGNTIYF
TGCGCCAGCAGTGAGTCCCCGTCTGGAAACACCATATATTTT
>TRBD2|TRBJ2-3|.|TRBV12-5
CASGLGRSSGGLTDTQYF
TGTGCTAGTGGTTTGGGGAGATCAAGCGGGGGGCTCACAGATACGCAGTATTTT
>.|TRBJ2-7|.|TRBV9
CASSVVGLKYPHEQYF
TGTGCCAGCAGCGTAGTGGGCCTTAAATACCCCCACGAGCAGTACTTC
>TRBD2|TRBJ2-1|.|TRBV14
CASSLAGMSYNEQFF
TGTGCCAGCAGCCTAGCGGGCATGTCCTACAATGAGCAGTTCTTC
>.|TRBJ1-2|.|TRBV11-3
CASSPRGVSALGYTF
TGTGCCAGCAGCCCCCGGGGGGTTTCAGCCCTTGGCTACACCTTC
>TRBD2|TRBJ2-7|.|TRBV11-2
CASSSPGGGGAYEQYF
TGTGCCAGCAGCTCCCCGGGGGGCGGGGGGGCATACGAGCAGTACTTC
>.|TRBJ2-7|.|TRBV7-8
CASSAGQPYEQYF
TGTGCCAGCAGCGCAGGACAACCCTACGAGCAGTACTTC
>.|TRBJ1-6|.|TRBV7-2
CASSSSGMWDSPLHF
TGTGCCAGCAGCTCATCCGGGATGTGGGATTCACCCCTCCACTTT
>TRBD2|TRBJ2-4|.|TRBV25-1
CASSDRAGEKNIQYF
TGTGCCAGCAGTGACCGAGCGGGGGAAAAAAACATTCAGTACTTC